The source of this T cell receptor beta chain is a study of T cells in Graves' hyperthyroidism and ophthalmopathy. Study-level points and caveats: A model of 13 V-J pairs discriminated ophthalmopathy from stable hyperthyroidism.

TCR beta CDR3 regions were amplified from RNA. First-round RT-PCR with HTBI primers amplified the TCR CDR3 region. Each CDR3 protein gets one entry after TCRdb re-called the multiplex PCR reads with MiXCR. The data contain about 620,000 distinct CDR3 sequences, around 15% of them seen just once; the ten biggest clones take up 3.5% to 4%. Uncontrolled infection, other autoimmune disease, pregnancy and lactation each barred patients from inclusion. Clinicians diagnosed patients from clinical symptoms, serum thyroxine and TRAb, thyroid ultrasound and orbital computed tomography. PBMCs were obtained from 7.5 to 10 ml fresh peripheral blood. This clonotype was seen ten or more times. Its antigen is as yet unknown. V was pared by 4 bases and J by 2 bases, with 5 bases of the junction left unmatched. This CDR3 has 14 amino acids. Per germline, CDR1 SGHTA and CDR2 FQGNSA.

The chain combines TRBV7-2 with TRBJ2-7; 7 bases agree with TRBD1. The sample taken for sequencing was blood. The TCR comes from a woman aged 25 to 45 with Graves' hyperthyroidism. The CDR3 is CASSYRQGPYEQYF. DNA for the CDR3: TGTGCCAGCAGCTATAGACAGGGCCCCTACGAGCAGTACTTC.